This T cell receptor beta chain was found in a study of OX40 agonist ivuxolimab in advanced cancers. Germline CDR1 is SGHTA and CDR2 is FQGTGA. This CDR3 has 14 amino acids. The junction had 2 bases not matched to a gene; V was cut back by 1 base and J by 3 bases. Profiling relied on immunoSEQ multiplex PCR, and the TCRdb table lists in-frame clones only, not all of them. The data show some 70,000 clones, with roughly 80% seen just once and less than 0.55% held by the top ten. This TCR came from an adult with an advanced solid tumor such as melanoma, head and neck, liver or kidney cancer. The sequencing here drew on CD4+ or CD8+ T cells sorted from blood, taken in a trial of the OX40 agonist ivuxolimab. This chain uses TRBV7-3 with TRBJ2-7, with TRBD2 matching over 8 bases. The DNA for the CDR3 is TGTGCCAGCAGCTTAAACCGGGGGGGCTACGAGCAGTACTTC. Translation: CASSLNRGGYEQYF. Looking up the rest from reference TRBV7-3 and TRBJ2-7 gives the full variable domain: GAGVSQTPSNKVTEKGKYVELRCDPISGHTALYWYRQSLGQGPEFLIYFQGTGAADDSGLPNDRFFAVRPEGSVSTLKIQRTERGDSAVYLCASSLNRGGYEQYFGPGTRLTVT.